The 19 T cell receptor beta chains below come from one sample, sequenced in a study of cytomegalovirus exposure and HLA in healthy donors (TCRdb year 2017). Receptor libraries were prepared by the immunoSEQ multiplex PCR assay. For the multiplex PCR, a mixture combining 60 forward primers for TCR Vbeta segments and 13 reverse primers for TCR Jbeta segments was used. This is the immuneACCESS table as TCRdb keeps it, with only in-frame sequences that have V and J called. A part of the clones is gone; compared with another copy, unresolved V genes explain less than half, and the rest is unexplained. The sample table holds some 110,000 clones, of which over 60% were seen once. The biggest ten clones account for 4.8% of the sample. Sequencing input: PBMCs. These TCRs come from a man younger than 40 in good health and CMV-seropositive.

This clone was recorded a few times. This sequence joins TRBV28 and TRBJ1-2; 8 nucleotides agree with TRBD1. In germline, CDR1 is MDHEN, CDR2 SYDVKM. V was pared by 7 bases and J by 0 bases, with 7 bases of the junction left unmatched. This CDR3 is 15 amino acids long. The CDR3 DNA is TGTGCCAGCACCCAGTCAGGGGGCACTAACTATGGCTACACCTTC. This codes for CASTQSGGTNYGYTF.

V is TRBV7-2 and J is TRBJ2-3; TRBD2 matches at 8 bases. Germline loops: CDR1 SGHTA, CDR2 FQGNSA. The V segment lost 5 bases and the J segment 4 bases; nucleotides outside the gene matches: 14. This CDR3 is 17 amino acids long. The CDR3: CASSPPTAGVTPDTQYF. In DNA, the CDR3 is TGTGCCAGCAGCCCCCCCACAGCGGGGGTCACGCCAGATACGCAGTATTTT.

The chain has TRBV4-3 and TRBJ2-3, with a weak D call TRBD1 (5 bases). The CDR3 contains 13 residues. The V end lost 3 bases, the J end lost 5 bases, and 9 bases lay between the germline ends. Per germline, CDR1 LGHNA and CDR2 YSLEER. CDR3 sequence: CASSHLRGDTQYF. CDR3 nucleotides: TGCGCCAGCAGCCACCTAAGGGGAGATACGCAGTATTTT.

The chain links TRBV7-2 to TRBJ2-7, with 7 bases lining up with TRBD1. The CDR3 is made up of 14 amino acids. V gave up 5 bases and J gave up 6 bases; unmatched junction bases: 10. In germline, CDR1 is SGHTA, CDR2 FQGNSA. For the CDR3, the DNA is TGTGCCAGCAGCCCCCAGACAGGGCAGAGCGAGCAGTACTTC. This gives the protein CASSPQTGQSEQYF.

The rearrangement links TRBV30 to TRBJ1-3; D uncertain. The CDR3 consists of 11 residues. Germline V gene lookup returns CDR1 GTSNPN and CDR2 SVGIG (reference sequence). Deletions cut 7 bases from V and 0 bases from J, with 4 bases between. The CDR3 DNA reads as TGTGCCTTCAGCTCTGGAAACACCATATATTTT. Residues: CAFSSGNTIYF. The full variable domain, with the rest looked up from reference TRBV30 and TRBJ1-3, is SQTIHQWPATLVQPVGSPLSLECTVEGTSNPNLYWYRQAAGRGLQLLFYSVGIGQISSEVPQNLSASRPQDRQFILSSKKLLLSDSGFYLCAFSSGNTIYFGEGSWLTVV.

This rearrangement joins TRBV2 to TRBJ1-3; D is perhaps TRBD1 (5 bases). The CDR3 contains 17 residues. V was cut by 4 bases and J by 2 bases, with 18 bases left in between. The V gene's germline CDR1 is SNHLY and CDR2 FYNNEI. DNA of the CDR3: TGTGCCAGCAGTGTCGGAGGGGAGGGGTCGGCTGGAAACACCATATATTTT. This gives the protein CASSVGGEGSAGNTIYF.

This clone has just a few counts. This same CDR3 is encoded by further DNA sequences in the sample. The chain combines TRBV6-5 with TRBJ1-3; D may be TRBD1 (6 bases). V lost 4 bases to trimming and J lost 2 bases, with 12 bases between them. Germline CDR1 and CDR2: MNHEY and SVGAGI. This CDR3 has 15 amino acids. The CDR3 sequence is CASSSPQGPGNTIYF. The CDR3 bases are TGTGCCAGCAGTTCACCCCAGGGGCCTGGAAACACCATATATTTT.

A few counts support this clone. This sequence joins TRBV19 and TRBJ2-5, with 13 positions matching TRBD2. V dropped 3 bases and J dropped 2; count of bases not matched to a gene: 6. The CDR3 runs to 17 residues. Germline CDR1 LNHDA, CDR2 SQIVND (reference sequence). The chain's CDR3 is CASSIRLAGGPQETQYF. CDR3 bases: TGTGCCAGTAGTATTAGACTAGCGGGGGGACCTCAAGAGACCCAGTACTTC.

A single count supports this clone. V gene TRBV4-3 combines with J gene TRBJ1-4, with a possible D match to TRBD1 (6 bases). V lost 5 bases, J lost 7 bases, and 23 bases lay in between. The CDR3 is made up of 17 amino acids. Germline V CDR1 and CDR2: LGHNA, YSLEER. CDR3 DNA: TGCGCCAGCAGCGCAATAATCTCTCAGGGGTTTCGTGAAAAACTGTTTTTT. It encodes CASSAIISQGFREKLFF.

The rearrangement joins TRBV7-9 to TRBJ2-1; D might be TRBD1 (6 bases). Germline V gene sequence: CDR1 SEHNR, CDR2 FQNEAQ (reference sequence). V was cut by 0 bases and J by 7 bases, with 10 bases left in between. CDR3 length: 14 residues. The CDR3 reads CASSLAQGRNEQFF. The DNA for the CDR3 is TGTGCCAGCAGCTTAGCACAGGGTAGGAATGAGCAGTTCTTC. Filled out from reference TRBV7-9 and TRBJ2-1, the complete variable domain reads DTGVSQNPRHKITKRGQNVTFRCDPISEHNRLYWYRQTLGQGPEFLTYFQNEAQLEKSRLLSDRFSAERPKGSFSTLEIQRTEQGDSAMYLCASSLAQGRNEQFFGPGTRLTVL.

V gene TRBV7-3 combines with J gene TRBJ2-2, with TRBD2 matching over 9 bases. With 2 bases clipped from V and 9 bases from J, the junction kept 7 bases outside the gene matches. CDR1 is SGHTA and CDR2 is FQGTGA in the germline V gene. CDR3 length equals 15 residues. The CDR3 loop is CASSLRGGASRELFF. CDR3 in DNA: TGTGCCAGCAGCTTACGCGGGGGGGCGTCCAGGGAGCTGTTTTTT.

The J gene is TRBJ2-3, the V gene TRBV18; TRBD2 is a possible D gene (6 bases). CDR1 is KGHSH and CDR2 is LQKENI in the germline V gene. Trimming cost V 1 base and J 1 base, with 12 bases left between them. This CDR3 comprises 16 residues. The CDR3 loop reads CASSPLGGGGTDTQYF. Written as DNA, the CDR3 is TGTGCCAGCTCACCACTTGGGGGAGGAGGCACAGATACGCAGTATTTT.

The chain links TRBV9 to TRBJ1-2; possibly TRBD1 for D (6 bases). CDR1 is SGDLS, CDR2 YYNGEE, per germline. V was pared by 0 bases and J by 9 bases, with 18 bases between. The CDR3 spans 15 residues. Written as DNA, the CDR3 is TGTGCCAGCAGCGTAGACAGCGGGGGGCCGGGGAGCTACACCTTC. This sequence encodes CASSVDSGGPGSYTF.

The rearrangement uses TRBV6-5 and TRBJ2-3, with 9 bases aligning to TRBD1. The CDR3 is made up of 14 amino acids. Germline values: CDR1 MNHEY, CDR2 SVGAGI. J gave up 3 bases and V 6 bases, and 4 bases lay outside the gene matches. Written as DNA, the CDR3 is TGTGCCAGCAGCTGGGGACAGGGTACAGATACGCAGTATTTT. It encodes CASSWGQGTDTQYF.

The chain employs TRBV12-5 and TRBJ1-5; TRBD1 agrees at 8 bases. Trimming cost V 0 bases and J 6 bases; bases outside gene matches: 1. Per the germline V gene, CDR1 is LGHNT and CDR2 is FRNRAP. This CDR3 is 14 amino acids long. This chain's CDR3 is CASGLVQGVQPQHF. The CDR3 bases are TGTGCTAGTGGTTTGGTACAGGGGGTTCAGCCCCAGCATTTT.

Worth noting for this clone: The junction does not match germline at one end; this may be a read error. The rearrangement joins TRBV5-1 to TRBJ1-2, with a possible D match to TRBD1 (5 bases). CDR1 is SGHRS and CDR2 is YFSETQ in the germline V gene. CDR3 length equals 12 residues. The CDR3 spells CADPPNLQGYPF. CDR3 coding DNA: TGCGCCGACCCACCTAACCTGCAGGGCTACCCCTTC.

This clone was found a few times. The chain uses TRBV5-1 and TRBJ1-1; TRBD1 might be the D (6 bases). This CDR3 has 14 amino acids. The ends were cut back, 5 bases at V and 7 bases at J, with 18 bases in the middle. In germline, CDR1 is SGHRS, CDR2 YFSETQ. CDR3 region: CASRFGAGEGEAFF. The CDR3 region has the DNA TGCGCCAGCAGGTTTGGTGCAGGGGAGGGTGAAGCTTTCTTT. Full variable domain (outside the CDR3, taken from reference TRBV5-1 and TRBJ1-1): KAGVTQTPRYLIKTRGQQVTLSCSPISGHRSVSWYQQTPGQGLQFLFEYFSETQRNKGNFPGRFSGRQFSNSRSEMNVSTLELGDSALYLCASRFGAGEGEAFFGQGTRLTVV.

In this sample, this clone turned up a few times. The chain uses TRBV7-9 and TRBJ2-7, with 11 bases aligning to TRBD2. The CDR3 is 14 residues long. The V gene end was trimmed by 8 bases and the J gene end by 7 bases; junction bases not matched to a gene: 10. Per the germline V gene, CDR1 is SEHNR and CDR2 is FQNEAQ (reference sequence). Here the CDR3 reads CASQTLAGAGEQYF. The CDR3, as DNA: TGTGCCAGCCAAACACTAGCGGGGGCGGGTGAGCAGTACTTC.

This rearrangement joins TRBV7-9 to TRBJ2-5; TRBD1 agrees at 7 bases. The end of the DNA is better explained by TRBJ2-7, so the J call may be wrong. Germline CDR1 SEHNR, CDR2 FQNEAQ (reference sequence). The CDR3 has 13 residues. CDR3 sequence (DNA): TGTGCCAGCAGTCCAGGGGGCTCCTACGAGCAGTACTTC. It codes for CASSPGGSYEQYF.